A few counts support the clone carrying this T cell receptor (beta chain). Its antigen is unidentified. The TCRbeta library incorporated unique molecular identifiers. TCRdb processed the PCR reads anew with MiXCR; each CDR3 protein has one entry. The sample yields some 350,000 distinct CDR3 sequences, 15% to 20% seen once. The record originates from a study of T-cell reconstitution after alpha-beta-depleted transplantation in children. Study-wide findings and caveats: Surviving thymic progenitors and recipient T cells were the source of high TCRbeta diversity at day 60 in some patients. It was reported that alpha-beta T cells came from several hundred expanded graft clones (about two months after transplant).

The CDR3 loop spans 13 amino acids. The V and J ends lost 3 bases and 6 bases respectively, with 9 bases between them. The clonotype was recovered from a male patient between 2 and 15 years old who had a stem cell transplant for acute lymphoblastic leukemia, so the T cells may come from the graft donor. The sample here was PBMCs, mostly from graft donor cells, taken 360 days after TCRalphabeta/CD19-depleted stem cell transplant. J is TRBJ2-4 and V is TRBV12-3 or TRBV12-4; D remains ambiguous. CDR3 sequence reads: CASSFDSGNIQYF. CDR3 nucleotide sequence: TGTGCCAGCAGTTTTGATTCGGGAAACATTCAGTACTTC.